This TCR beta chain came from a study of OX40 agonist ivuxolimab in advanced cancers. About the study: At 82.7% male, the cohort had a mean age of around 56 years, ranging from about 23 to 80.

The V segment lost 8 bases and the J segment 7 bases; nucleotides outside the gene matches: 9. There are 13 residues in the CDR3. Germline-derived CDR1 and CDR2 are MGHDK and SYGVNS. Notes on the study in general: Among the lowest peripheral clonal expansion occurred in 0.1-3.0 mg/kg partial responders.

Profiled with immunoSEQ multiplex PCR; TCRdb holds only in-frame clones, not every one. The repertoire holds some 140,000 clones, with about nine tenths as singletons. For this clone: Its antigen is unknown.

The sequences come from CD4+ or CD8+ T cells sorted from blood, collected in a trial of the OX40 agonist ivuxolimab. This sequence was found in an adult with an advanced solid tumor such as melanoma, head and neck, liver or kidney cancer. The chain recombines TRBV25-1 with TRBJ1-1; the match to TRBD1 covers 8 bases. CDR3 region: CASSPGGPIEAFF. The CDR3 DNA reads TGTGCCAGCTCCCCAGGGGGCCCGATTGAAGCTTTCTTT.